Each of the 26 T cell receptor beta chains below was sequenced from the same sample in a study of T-cell reconstitution after alpha-beta-depleted transplantation in children. Preparation of the TCRbeta library involved a method that used unique molecular identifiers. From the PCR reads, TCRdb called clonotypes with MiXCR, one entry per CDR3 protein. The repertoire includes around 400,000 distinct CDR3 sequences, roughly 22% of them detected once, and 3.8% sits in the top ten. This material consisted of PBMCs from the stem cell graft donor, taken from the stem cell graft. The source of these receptors is a human donor who donated a stem cell graft to a child with acute myeloid leukemia.

In this sample, this clonotype turned up a few times. V gene TRBV12-3 or TRBV12-4 combines with J gene TRBJ2-4; possibly TRBD1 for D (6 bases). The V end lost 10 bases, the J end lost 12 bases, and 25 bases lay between the germline ends. The CDR3 sequence is 14 residues long. The DNA for the CDR3 is TGTGCCACCGGGGACCACGAGACAGGAAATAGTCAGTACTTC. It encodes CATGDHETGNSQYF.

V gene TRBV28 combines with J gene TRBJ2-3, with TRBD1 identical over 11 bases. Germline assignment: CDR1 MDHEN and CDR2 SYDVKM. V lost 1 base to trimming and J lost 14 bases; unmatched junction nucleotides: 2. The CDR3 has 12 residues. The CDR3 sequence: CASSLLGQGGYF. The CDR3 DNA follows: TGTGCCAGCAGTTTATTGGGACAGGGGGGGTATTTT.

This clonotype was observed a few times. This rearrangement joins TRBV12-3 or TRBV12-4 to TRBJ2-7; TRBD2 aligns across 7 bases. After removal of 3 bases from V and 3 bases from J, the junction contained 8 bases not matched to a gene. The CDR3 extends over 15 amino acids. The CDR3 DNA sequence: TGTGCCAGCAGTTTGGGGGTCGGACTAGTCTACGAGCAGTACTTC. Protein sequence: CASSLGVGLVYEQYF.

This clonotype has more than one count but fewer than ten. This chain joins TRBV12-3 or TRBV12-4 and TRBJ2-7, with D possibly called TRBD1 or TRBD2 (5 bases each). This CDR3 is built from 14 residues. Deletions cut 0 bases from V and 5 bases from J, with 11 bases between. CDR3 region: CASSLAREGNEQYF. The CDR3 nucleotides read TGTGCCAGCAGTTTAGCACGAGAGGGGAACGAGCAGTACTTC.

The chain couples TRBV12-3 or TRBV12-4 to TRBJ1-4, with no clear D. The CDR3 contains 13 residues. Trimming pared 7 bases from V and 2 bases from J, leaving 8 bases between. The CDR3: CASKTTTNEKLFF. CDR3 coding DNA: TGTGCCAGCAAGACGACGACTAATGAAAAACTGTTTTTT.

The J gene is TRBJ2-1, the V gene TRBV29-1; D is perhaps TRBD2 (5 bases). CDR1 is SQVTM and CDR2 is ANQGSEA in the germline V gene. This CDR3 contains 12 residues. Trimming removed 7 bases from V and 9 bases from J, with 16 bases in between. CDR3 in amino acids: CSGGSQSGEQFF. The CDR3 DNA sequence: TGCAGCGGGGGATCACAAAGCGGTGAGCAGTTCTTC.

This clonotype showed up just once. This chain uses TRBV15 with TRBJ2-1; 8 nucleotides match TRBD2. The CDR3 has 18 amino acids. Per the germline V gene, CDR1 is LNHNV and CDR2 is YYDKDF (reference sequence). V shed 1 base and J 2 bases; nucleotides not matched to a gene: 10. The CDR3 DNA reads as TGTGCCACCAGCAGAGTTAGGCGACTAGCGAATACCTACAATGAGCAGTTCTTC. This translates into CATSRVRRLANTYNEQFF.

The rearrangement uses TRBV6-1 and TRBJ1-2, with 10 bases identical to TRBD1. Looked up from germline, CDR1 is MNHNS and CDR2 is SASEGT. V shed 5 bases and J 3 bases; nucleotides not matched to a gene: 6. The CDR3 length is 15 residues. Written as DNA, the CDR3 is TGTGCCAGCAGTCGTCCCGGGACAGGGGACTATGGCTACACCTTC. This gives the protein CASSRPGTGDYGYTF.

This clonotype has only a few counts. The chain combines TRBV9 with TRBJ1-2; D possibly corresponds to TRBD1 (6 bases). The germline V and J ends were trimmed by 0 bases and 3 bases, with 9 bases remaining between them. This CDR3 has 14 amino acids. Germline loops: CDR1 SGDLS, CDR2 YYNGEE. DNA for the CDR3: TGTGCCAGCAGCGTAGGGGCAGGGGACTATGGCTACACCTTC. Translating gives CASSVGAGDYGYTF. Supplemented by reference TRBV9 and TRBJ1-2, the full variable domain reads DSGVTQTPKHLITATGQRVTLRCSPRSGDLSVYWYQQSLDQGLQFLIQYYNGEERAKGNILERFSAQQFPDLHSELNLSSLELGDSALYFCASSVGAGDYGYTFGSGTRLTVV.

The J gene is TRBJ2-1, the V gene TRBV20-1; 10 nucleotides match TRBD2. The trim removed 4 bases at V and 8 bases at J, leaving 8 bases unmatched. CDR3 length equals 14 residues. Per germline, CDR1 DFQATT and CDR2 SNEGSKA (reference sequence). This CDR3 reads CSATLSGRNDEQFF. The CDR3, as DNA: TGCAGTGCTACCCTTAGCGGGAGGAACGATGAGCAGTTCTTC.

This clonotype was seen ten or more times. The chain combines TRBV20-1 with TRBJ2-7; 9 nucleotides align to TRBD2. CDR3 length: 17 residues. Trimming removed 6 bases from V and 6 bases from J; junction bases left unmatched: 21. The germline gives CDR1 DFQATT, CDR2 SNEGSKA (reference sequence). The CDR3 here is CSARLGLAGYYLREQYF. In DNA form, the CDR3 reads TGCAGTGCCAGACTGGGGCTAGCGGGATATTATTTGCGCGAGCAGTACTTC.

This chain links TRBV2 with TRBJ2-7; D is undetermined. From germline, CDR1 is SNHLY and CDR2 FYNNEI. V lost 3 bases and J lost 4, with 16 bases in between. The CDR3 consists of 15 residues. This CDR3 reads CASSDFSPAPYEQYF. The CDR3 DNA reads TGTGCCAGCAGTGATTTCTCCCCTGCCCCTTACGAGCAGTACTTC.

This clonotype was counted ten times or more. The chain joins TRBV12-3 or TRBV12-4 to TRBJ2-1; TRBD1 matches at 9 bases. J lost 7 bases, V lost 6 bases, and 13 bases had no gene match. CDR3 length equals 16 residues. Written as DNA, the CDR3 is TGTGCCAGCAGACACCCCGGGACAGGGCCGCGGAATGAGCAGTTCTTC. Protein sequence: CASRHPGTGPRNEQFF.

CDR3 sequence: CSAGWPGADQPQHF. CDR3 coding DNA: TGCAGTGCTGGGTGGCCCGGAGCGGACCAGCCCCAGCATTTT. J is TRBJ1-5 and V is TRBV20-1; D not certain. The V end lost 5 bases, the J end lost 7 bases, and 18 bases lay between the germline ends. CDR1 is DFQATT and CDR2 is SNEGSKA in the germline V gene (reference sequence). The CDR3 loop spans 14 amino acids.

The CDR3 sequence is CASSWGGVLTGELFF. The CDR3 DNA reads TGTGCCAGCAGCTGGGGCGGGGTTCTCACCGGGGAGCTGTTTTTT. V and J are TRBV5-8 and TRBJ2-2; TRBD2 is a possible D gene (6 bases). V was cut by 3 bases and J by 4 bases, with 13 bases left in between. The CDR3 spans 15 residues. From germline, CDR1 is SGHTS and CDR2 YDEGEE.

This clonotype was seen more than once but under ten times. V is TRBV11-2 and J is TRBJ2-1; 13 nucleotides line up with TRBD2. The CDR3 is 16 amino acids. Trimming took 0 bases from V and 9 from J; bases not matched to a gene: 5. Looked up from germline, CDR1 is SGHAT and CDR2 is FQNNGV. In nucleotides, the CDR3 is TGTGCCAGCAGCTTAGATCGGACTAGCGGGGGCGGTGAGCAGTTCTTC. As protein: CASSLDRTSGGGEQFF.

A few counts support this clonotype. The rearrangement joins TRBV7-8 to TRBJ1-5; no firm D call. The CDR3 is made up of 14 amino acids. Trimming pared 3 bases from V and 0 bases from J, leaving 6 bases between. The germline CDR1 and CDR2 sequences are SGHVS and FQNEAQ. Here the CDR3 DNA reads TGTGCCAGCAGCTTGGCTAATAGCAATCAGCCCCAGCATTTT. It translates to CASSLANSNQPQHF. Together with reference TRBV7-8 and TRBJ1-5, the CDR3 gives the full variable domain: GAGVSQSPRYKVAKRGQDVALRCDPISGHVSLFWYQQALGQGPEFLTYFQNEAQLDKSGLPSDRFFAERPEGSVSTLKIQRTQQEDSAVYLCASSLANSNQPQHFGDGTRLSIL.

This chain joins TRBV5-7 and TRBJ2-7; 7 bases match TRBD1. TRBV5-7 is recorded as an ORF, its role being uncertain. V lost 1 base, J lost 6 bases, and 13 bases stayed unmatched. This CDR3 is 16 amino acids long. CDR3 nucleotides: TGTGCCAGCAGCTTGCTGAATCAGACAGGGTTTTGCGAGCAGTACTTC. This sequence encodes CASSLLNQTGFCEQYF.

The chain carries TRBV7-9 and TRBJ2-7; 8 nucleotides line up with TRBD1. The CDR3 totals 14 residues. CDR1 is SEHNR and CDR2 is FQNEAQ in the germline V gene (reference sequence). V lost 2 bases, J lost 6 bases, and 6 bases stayed unmatched. In DNA, the CDR3 is TGTGCCAGCAGCTTATCTCAGGGGGCAGTCGAGCAGTACTTC. It is translated as CASSLSQGAVEQYF.

V gene TRBV5-1 combines with J gene TRBJ2-5; the D gene is possibly TRBD2 (6 bases). Per germline, CDR1 SGHRS and CDR2 YFSETQ. CDR3 size: 15 residues. V lost 4 bases and J lost 5, with 18 bases in between. The CDR3 coding sequence is TGCGCCAGCAGCCCCACTCGCGGGATCGGTGAGACCCAGTACTTC. This encodes CASSPTRGIGETQYF.

V gene TRBV6-5 combines with J gene TRBJ2-1; possibly TRBD1 for D (8 bases). This CDR3 has 14 residues. Trimming took off 6 bases at V and 4 bases at J, with 13 bases between the two ends. Germline CDR1 and CDR2: MNHEY and SVGAGI. CDR3 region: CASSYRGGYNEQFF. DNA of the CDR3: TGTGCCAGCAGCTACAGGGGGGGGTACAATGAGCAGTTCTTC.

This clonotype has a handful of counts. V is TRBV6-5 and J is TRBJ2-5; tentative D call: TRBD1 (6 bases). Trimming took off 1 base at V and 5 bases at J, with 11 bases between the two ends. CDR3 length: 14 amino acids. CDR1 MNHEY and CDR2 SVGAGI come from the germline V gene. The CDR3 DNA sequence: TGTGCCAGCAGTTACTTGGGGGCGCGGGAGACCCAGTACTTC. Protein sequence: CASSYLGARETQYF.

This clonotype was seen many times. J is TRBJ1-4 and V is TRBV20-1, with 7 bases identical to TRBD1. Germline values: CDR1 DFQATT, CDR2 SNEGSKA (reference sequence). The V and J ends lost 3 bases and 7 bases, in that order; junction bases with no gene match: 5. The CDR3 spans 13 residues. CDR3 region: CSARRQGVEKLFF. In nucleotides, the CDR3 is TGCAGTGCTAGGAGACAGGGTGTTGAAAAACTGTTTTTT.

This clonotype was picked up many times. This CDR3 reads CSASRATYEQYF. CDR3 bases: TGCAGTGCTAGCAGGGCCACCTACGAGCAGTACTTC. The rearrangement joins TRBV20-1 to TRBJ2-7; D might be TRBD1 (5 bases). This CDR3 has 12 residues. Trimming stripped 3 bases from V and 2 bases from J, with 8 bases between. Germline V lookup: CDR1 DFQATT, CDR2 SNEGSKA (reference sequence).

This clonotype was detected a few times. The genes are TRBV29-1 and TRBJ1-5, with D possibly matching TRBD1 (5 bases). The germline V gene has CDR1 SQVTM and CDR2 ANQGSEA. Deletions cut 4 bases from V and 3 bases from J, with 7 bases between. This CDR3 has 12 amino acids. The CDR3 sequence: CSVGQFNQPQHF. As DNA, the CDR3 is TGCAGCGTTGGACAGTTCAATCAGCCCCAGCATTTT.

This clonotype has ten or more counts. The chain has TRBV4-2 and TRBJ2-7; 12 bases match TRBD2. Trimming took 6 bases from V and 6 from J; bases not matched to a gene: 12. The CDR3 extends over 16 amino acids. The germline V gene encodes CDR1 LGHNA and CDR2 YNFKEQ. CDR3 region: CASSPTPLAGGSEQYF. The CDR3 nucleotides read TGTGCCAGCAGTCCCACCCCACTAGCGGGAGGCAGCGAGCAGTACTTC.